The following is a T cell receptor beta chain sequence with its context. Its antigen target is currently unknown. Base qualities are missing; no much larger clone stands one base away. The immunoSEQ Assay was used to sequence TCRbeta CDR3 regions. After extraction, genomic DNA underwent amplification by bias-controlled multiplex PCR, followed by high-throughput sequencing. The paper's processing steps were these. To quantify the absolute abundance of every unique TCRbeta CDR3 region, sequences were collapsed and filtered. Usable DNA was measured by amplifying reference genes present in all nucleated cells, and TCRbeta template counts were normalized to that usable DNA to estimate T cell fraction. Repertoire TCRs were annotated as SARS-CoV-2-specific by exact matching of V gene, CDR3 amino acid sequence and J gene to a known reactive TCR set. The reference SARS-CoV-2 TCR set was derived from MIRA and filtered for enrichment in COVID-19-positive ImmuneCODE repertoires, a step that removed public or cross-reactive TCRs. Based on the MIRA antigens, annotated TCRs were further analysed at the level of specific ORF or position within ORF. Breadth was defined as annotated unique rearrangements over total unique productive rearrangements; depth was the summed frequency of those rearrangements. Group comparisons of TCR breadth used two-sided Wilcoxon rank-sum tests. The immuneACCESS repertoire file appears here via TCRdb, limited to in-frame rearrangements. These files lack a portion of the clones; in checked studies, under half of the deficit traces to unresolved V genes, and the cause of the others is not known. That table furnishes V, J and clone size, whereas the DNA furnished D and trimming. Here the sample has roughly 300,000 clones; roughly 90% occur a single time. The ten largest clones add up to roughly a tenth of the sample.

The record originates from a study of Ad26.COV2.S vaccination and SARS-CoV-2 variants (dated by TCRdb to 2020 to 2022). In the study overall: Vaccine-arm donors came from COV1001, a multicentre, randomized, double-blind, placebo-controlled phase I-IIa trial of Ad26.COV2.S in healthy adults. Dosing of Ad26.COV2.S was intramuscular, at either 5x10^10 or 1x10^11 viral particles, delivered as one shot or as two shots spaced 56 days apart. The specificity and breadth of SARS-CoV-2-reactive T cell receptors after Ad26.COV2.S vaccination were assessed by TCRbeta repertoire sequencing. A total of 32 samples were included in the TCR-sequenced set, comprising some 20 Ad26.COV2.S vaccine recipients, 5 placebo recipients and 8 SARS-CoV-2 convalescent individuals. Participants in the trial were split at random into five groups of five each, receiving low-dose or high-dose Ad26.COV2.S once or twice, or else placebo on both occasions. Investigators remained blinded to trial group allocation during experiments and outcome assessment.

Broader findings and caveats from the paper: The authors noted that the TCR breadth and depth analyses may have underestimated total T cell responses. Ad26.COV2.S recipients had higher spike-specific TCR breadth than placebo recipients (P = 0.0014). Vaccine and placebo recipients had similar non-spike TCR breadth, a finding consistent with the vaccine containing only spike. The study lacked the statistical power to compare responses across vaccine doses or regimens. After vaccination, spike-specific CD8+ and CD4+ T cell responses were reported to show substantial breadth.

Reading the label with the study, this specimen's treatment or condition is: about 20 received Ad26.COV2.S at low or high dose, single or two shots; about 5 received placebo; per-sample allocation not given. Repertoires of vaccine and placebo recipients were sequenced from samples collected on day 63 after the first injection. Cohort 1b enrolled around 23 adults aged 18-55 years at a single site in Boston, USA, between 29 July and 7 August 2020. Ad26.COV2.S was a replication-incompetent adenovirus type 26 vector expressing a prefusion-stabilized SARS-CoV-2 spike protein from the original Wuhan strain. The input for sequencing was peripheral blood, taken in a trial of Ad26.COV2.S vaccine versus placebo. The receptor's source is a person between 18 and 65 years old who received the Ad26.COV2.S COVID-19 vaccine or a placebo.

The nucleotide sequence is given as TGTGCCAGTAGTATAGCAGGGAGGGGGGTCTGGACAGATACGCAGTATTTT. Its protein reads: CASSIAGRGVWTDTQYF. The sequence is built from TRBV19 and TRBJ2-3; TRBD2 is a possible D gene, resting on 7 matching bases. V is pared back by 1 base and J by 3 bases, with 17 bases lying between the germline termini. CDR1 and CDR2 are read off the germline V gene (reference sequence) as LNHDA and SQIVND. From cysteine to phenylalanine, the CDR3 is 17 amino acids long. Solely the CDR3 DNA is kept, with 51 bases framed from the first base.